This T cell receptor (beta chain) was identified in a study of CD8 T cells in Susac syndrome. Study information: Sequenced Susac syndrome patients included about 6 with active disease and under ten who were in remission.

The T cells that were sequenced for TCR beta were CD8+ and CD4+ cells from blood. The RNA, about 0.45 to 1 ug, was put through reverse transcription using random hexamers. It was immunoSEQ multiplex PCR that amplified TCR beta CDR3 across 54 Vbeta and 13 Jbeta. TCRdb called the immunoSEQ multiplex PCR reads again in MiXCR, with one record for every CDR3 protein. The table has approximately 77,000 distinct CDR3 sequences, about 92% seen once. Germline V gives CDR1 KGHDR, CDR2 SFDVKD. The CDR3 runs to 15 residues. V gave up 4 bases and J gave up 0 bases, with 9 bases separating them. The chain has TRBV24-1 and TRBJ2-4, with D possibly being TRBD1 or TRBD2 (5 bases each). Sequencing was done on a sample of CD4+ T cells from PBMCs. This sequence was found in a human donor with Susac syndrome. CDR3 in amino acids: CATSEAGTAKNIQYF. CDR3 sequence (DNA): TGTGCCACCAGTGAAGCTGGGACAGCCAAAAACATTCAGTACTTC.